The entry that follows covers one TCR beta chain sequence. The source of the sample is a study of T cell responses to AZD1222 COVID-19 vaccine. Using immunoSEQ multiplex PCR, the repertoire was profiled, and TCRdb retains in-frame clones only, with some absent. Of roughly 46,000 clones in the sample, approximately 88% were seen once. J was trimmed by 4 bases and V by 8 bases; bases with no gene match: 15. Germline values: CDR1 MNHEY, CDR2 SMNVEV (reference sequence). The CDR3 extends over 16 amino acids. The sequence was collected from an adult who received the AZD1222 COVID-19 vaccine. The input for sequencing was peripheral blood, taken 28 days after the second AZD1222 dose. This rearrangement joins TRBV27 to TRBJ1-2, with 8 positions matching TRBD1. CDR3 coding DNA: TGTGCCAGCCTTGGGACAGGCAGGATTCAATTCTATGGCTACACCTTC. Protein sequence: CASLGTGRIQFYGYTF.